Listed here are 30 T cell receptor beta chains from one sample, sequenced in a study of CD8 T cells in ankylosing spondylitis. The study, taken as a whole, reports: Within ankylosing spondylitis blood, a TCR beta motif made up of seven to nine highly homologous variants appeared to be characteristic.

TCRdb reanalysed the 5' RACE reads using MiXCR and keeps one entry per CDR3 protein. The table has approximately 540,000 distinct CDR3 sequences, more than 9.5% seen once. Which antigens these TCRs recognize remains unknown. Material for sequencing was blood, either unsorted or a sorted T cell fraction (not recorded which). The receptors were sampled from a male donor with ankylosing spondylitis.

The CDR3, as DNA: TGTGCCAGCAGTGAAGGGCAGGGCTATAGGAGCAATCAGCCCCAGCATTTT. As protein: CASSEGQGYRSNQPQHF. The chain carries TRBV2 and TRBJ1-5; D perhaps matches TRBD1 (5 bases). Looked up from germline, CDR1 is SNHLY and CDR2 is FYNNEI. V lost 1 base, J lost 1 base, and 14 bases lay in between. The CDR3 consists of 17 residues.

The J gene is TRBJ2-7, the V gene TRBV21-1; TRBD2 is the table's D call and was not checked against the DNA. TRBV21-1 is labeled a pseudogene. The CDR3 extends over 14 amino acids. CDR3 in amino acids: CASSKKRREDEQYV. Here the CDR3 DNA reads TGTGCCAGCAGCAAAAAAAGGCGGGAGGACGAGCAGTACGTC.

This chain joins TRBV5-6 and TRBJ2-7; the match to TRBD1 covers 7 bases. Germline V gives CDR1 SGHDT, CDR2 YYEEEE. The length of the CDR3 is 16 residues. Trimming removed 2 bases from V and 1 base from J; junction bases left unmatched: 9. As DNA, the CDR3 is TGTGCCAGCAGCTTTCCCCGGGACAGAGCTTCCTACGAGCAGTACTTC. This encodes CASSFPRDRASYEQYF. Supplemented by reference TRBV5-6 and TRBJ2-7, the full variable domain reads DAGVTQSPTHLIKTRGQQVTLRCSPKSGHDTVSWYQQALGQGPQFIFQYYEEEERQRGNFPDRFSGHQFPNYSSELNVNALLLGDSALYLCASSFPRDRASYEQYFGPGTRLTVT.

This clonotype appeared a few times. The chain carries TRBV20-1 and TRBJ2-5; 8 bases are a match to TRBD2. Trimming cost V 5 bases and J 1 base; bases outside gene matches: 9. The CDR3 is 15 amino acids. CDR1 and CDR2 (germline): DFQATT, SNEGSKA (reference sequence). The CDR3 reads CSASGSSGFQETQYF. The CDR3 DNA sequence: TGCAGTGCTTCCGGTTCTAGCGGGTTCCAAGAGACCCAGTACTTC.

The chain recombines TRBV18 with TRBJ2-1; the match to TRBD2 covers 8 bases. V gave up 2 bases and J gave up 6 bases; unmatched junction bases: 3. Germline V gene sequence: CDR1 KGHSH, CDR2 LQKENI. The CDR3 consists of 14 residues. CDR3 region: CASSPKTSVNEQFF. The CDR3 nucleotides are TGTGCCAGCTCACCAAAGACTAGCGTCAATGAGCAGTTCTTC.

The sample holds many counts of this clonotype. The chain recombines TRBV5-1 with TRBJ1-5; 9 nucleotides align to TRBD1. The CDR3 covers 16 residues. The junction had 8 bases not matched to a gene; V was cut back by 1 base and J by 6 bases. Germline V gives CDR1 SGHRS, CDR2 YFSETQ. DNA for the CDR3: TGCGCCAGCAGCTTGTCCGGGACAGGGAATGGTCAGCCCCAGCATTTT. It codes for CASSLSGTGNGQPQHF.

V is TRBV4-1 and J is TRBJ2-5; 7 nucleotides match TRBD2. The V gene's germline CDR1 is MGHRA and CDR2 YSYEKL. The CDR3 length is 15 residues. With V trimmed by 2 bases and J by 4 bases, 7 bases remained unmatched. CDR3 region: CASSQQRLAGETQYF. The CDR3 DNA reads TGCGCCAGCAGCCAACAACGACTAGCAGGAGAGACCCAGTACTTC.

V usage is TRBV29-1 and J usage is TRBJ1-4; no definite D call. The CDR3 has 11 residues. The germline V gene encodes CDR1 SQVTM and CDR2 ANQGSEA. V shed 7 bases and J shed 5 bases, with 8 bases lying between them. This chain's CDR3 is CSALGNEKLFF. The CDR3 nucleotides are TGCAGCGCCCTAGGGAATGAAAAACTGTTTTTT.

This clonotype appeared a few times. The J gene is TRBJ2-7, the V gene TRBV29-1; D call uncertain. Trimming took 6 bases from V and 1 from J, leaving 7 bases between them. CDR1 and CDR2 (germline): SQVTM, ANQGSEA. This CDR3 is 11 amino acids long. This chain's CDR3 is CSVLGSYEQYF. DNA for the CDR3: TGCAGCGTCCTCGGTTCCTACGAGCAGTACTTC.

This clonotype was seen only a few times. The chain is built from TRBV7-9 and TRBJ2-1; the D is unclear. Trimming took 4 bases from V and 6 from J, leaving 16 bases between them. Looked up from germline, CDR1 is SEHNR and CDR2 is FQNEAQ (reference sequence). This CDR3 comprises 15 residues. The CDR3 is CASSSTFGAINEQFF. The CDR3 bases are TGTGCCAGCAGCTCCACCTTCGGAGCGATCAATGAGCAGTTCTTC.

This clonotype was seen many times. The chain recombines TRBV12-3 or TRBV12-4 with TRBJ2-7; D ambiguous. Deletions cut 2 bases from V and 4 bases from J, with 6 bases between. This CDR3 contains 12 residues. The CDR3 loop is CASSLIGYEQYF. The CDR3 nucleotides read TGTGCCAGCAGTTTAATCGGTTACGAGCAGTACTTC.

This clonotype has a handful of counts. Here the CDR3 reads CATQGSANTGELFF. The CDR3 DNA is TGTGCCACTCAGGGGTCCGCGAACACCGGGGAGCTGTTTTTT. This chain links TRBV2 with TRBJ2-2; D might be TRBD1 (6 bases). Trimming pared 10 bases from V and 0 bases from J, leaving 12 bases between. The germline gives CDR1 SNHLY, CDR2 FYNNEI. This CDR3 has 14 amino acids. Filled out from reference TRBV2 and TRBJ2-2, the complete variable domain reads EPEVTQTPSHQVTQMGQEVILRCVPISNHLYFYWYRQILGQKVEFLVSFYNNEISEKSEIFDDQFSVERPDGSNFTLKIRSTKLEDSAMYFCATQGSANTGELFFGEGSRLTVL.

V and J are TRBV10-2 and TRBJ2-5; D is possibly TRBD1 (6 bases). Per the germline V gene, CDR1 is WSHSY and CDR2 is SAAADI. This CDR3 has 16 amino acids. V was trimmed by 4 bases and J by 2 bases, leaving 17 bases between them. In DNA form, the CDR3 reads TGCGCCAGCAGTGCCCTGGGGGCCCTTCGTCAAGAGACCCAGTACTTC. Translated: CASSALGALRQETQYF.

This clonotype was detected ten times or more. The gene calls are TRBV7-2 and TRBJ2-3; D is unclear. The CDR3 contains 14 residues. Trimming shortened V by 4 bases and J by 1 base, and 9 bases separated the two germline ends. Germline V lookup: CDR1 SGHTA, CDR2 FQGNSA. The CDR3 loop is CASSYSPGTDTQYF. CDR3 DNA: TGTGCCAGCAGCTACAGCCCAGGCACAGATACGCAGTATTTT.

This clonotype was counted a few times. The chain is built from TRBV12-3 or TRBV12-4 and TRBJ1-6; maybe TRBD1 (6 bases). V lost 5 bases to trimming and J lost 10 bases, with 15 bases between them. The CDR3 spans 14 residues. CDR3 in amino acids: CASSTAYRESPLHF. The CDR3 nucleotides read TGTGCCAGCAGTACCGCTTACAGGGAATCACCCCTCCACTTT.

This clonotype occurred a few times. The J gene is TRBJ1-6, the V gene TRBV2; 12 bases fit TRBD1. Germline lookup yields CDR1 SNHLY and CDR2 FYNNEI. V lost 0 bases and J lost 10; bases outside the gene matches: 4. The CDR3 is 16 amino acids. CDR3 protein: CASSEAGTGGDSPLHF. The DNA of the CDR3 is TGTGCCAGCAGTGAAGCCGGGACAGGGGGCGACTCACCCCTCCACTTT.

In this sample, this clonotype turned up many times. The J gene is TRBJ2-3, the V gene TRBV7-9, with D maybe TRBD2 (5 bases). V gave up 5 bases and J gave up 4 bases, with 10 bases separating them. Germline assignment: CDR1 SEHNR and CDR2 FQNEAQ (reference sequence). The CDR3 covers 13 residues. CDR3: CASSRTQSDTQYF. The CDR3 DNA sequence: TGTGCCAGCAGCCGGACTCAATCAGATACGCAGTATTTT.

The sample holds a few counts of this clonotype. The V call is TRBV5-5, the J call TRBJ2-1; TRBD2 is a possible D gene (6 bases). The length of the CDR3 is 18 residues. Germline V gene sequence: CDR1 SGHKS, CDR2 YYEKEE (reference sequence). The V and J ends lost 0 bases and 4 bases respectively, with 20 bases between them. CDR3: CASSLGHPIGTYYNEQFF. DNA for the CDR3: TGTGCCAGCAGCTTGGGCCACCCGATCGGGACTTATTACAATGAGCAGTTCTTC. The whole variable domain, remainder taken from reference TRBV5-5 and TRBJ2-1, is DAGVTQSPTHLIKTRGQQVTLRCSPISGHKSVSWYQQVLGQGPQFIFQYYEKEERGRGNFPDRFSARQFPNYSSELNVNALLLGDSALYLCASSLGHPIGTYYNEQFFGPGTRLTVL.

The V gene is TRBV24-1, the J gene TRBJ2-1, with unresolved D. The germline gives CDR1 KGHDR, CDR2 SFDVKD. V lost 1 base to trimming and J lost 5 bases, with 11 bases between them. CDR3 length: 15 amino acids. CDR3 sequence reads: CATSDLRQVHNEQFF. DNA of the CDR3: TGTGCCACCAGTGATTTACGGCAGGTCCACAATGAGCAGTTCTTC.

This clonotype was picked up a small number of times. This chain connects TRBV5-6 to TRBJ1-5; no definite D call. Germline V gives CDR1 SGHDT, CDR2 YYEEEE. V lost 1 base and J lost 3, with 14 bases in between. The CDR3 is 16 residues long. The CDR3: CASSLRGSKTNQPQHF. For the CDR3, the DNA is TGTGCCAGCAGCTTGAGAGGGTCCAAAACCAATCAGCCCCAGCATTTT.

This clonotype came up a few times. The rearrangement uses TRBV29-1 and TRBJ2-5, with TRBD1 identical over 7 bases. The germline V gene encodes CDR1 SQVTM and CDR2 ANQGSEA. This CDR3 spans 12 amino acids. V lost 4 bases, J lost 6 bases, and 5 bases stayed unmatched. The CDR3 region is CSVAETGKTQYF. In DNA form, the CDR3 reads TGCAGCGTTGCGGAGACAGGGAAGACCCAGTACTTC.

The genes are TRBV12-3 or TRBV12-4 and TRBJ1-4; D is perhaps TRBD1 (6 bases). The V and J ends lost 6 bases and 7 bases respectively, with 18 bases between them. The CDR3 extends over 15 amino acids. CDR3 nucleotides: TGTGCCAGCAGCCCCACCGGGGGGCAAGGTGAAAAACTGTTTTTT. This encodes CASSPTGGQGEKLFF.

This clonotype was seen repeatedly, ten times or more. The CDR3 reads CASSPWGGEYEQYF. The CDR3 DNA reads TGTGCCAGCAGCCCCTGGGGGGGTGAGTACGAGCAGTACTTC. The genes are TRBV3-1 and TRBJ2-7; 7 bases match TRBD2. In germline, CDR1 is LGHDT, CDR2 YNNKEL (reference sequence). This CDR3 region has 14 residues. J gave up 4 bases and V 4 bases, and 7 bases lay outside the gene matches.

In its sample, this clonotype was seen many times. The chain employs TRBV6-2 or TRBV6-3 and TRBJ2-4; D remains ambiguous. This CDR3 region has 13 residues. Germline V CDR1 and CDR2: MNHEY, SVGEGT. Trimming stripped 6 bases from V and 8 bases from J, with 14 bases between. CDR3 region: CASRLAGADIQYF. The CDR3 region has the DNA TGTGCCAGCAGACTGGCCGGTGCGGACATTCAGTACTTC.

The sample holds many counts of this clonotype. The chain combines TRBV7-2 with TRBJ1-6, with D perhaps TRBD1 (6 bases). V was shortened by 5 bases and J by 0 bases, with 8 bases between the two germline ends. Germline values: CDR1 SGHTA, CDR2 FQGNSA. The CDR3 is 15 amino acids. In DNA, the CDR3 is TGTGCCAGCAGCAACAGGGTCTCCTATAATTCACCCCTCCACTTT. This sequence encodes CASSNRVSYNSPLHF.

The table lists this clonotype with many counts. This rearrangement joins TRBV5-1 to TRBJ1-1, with D possibly TRBD1 on 6 matching bases. The CDR3 consists of 15 residues. Germline values: CDR1 SGHRS, CDR2 YFSETQ. The ends were cut back, 1 base at V and 1 base at J, with 11 bases in the middle. CDR3 in amino acids: CASSLIGQSNTEAFF. DNA of the CDR3: TGCGCCAGCAGCTTGATCGGACAGTCGAACACTGAAGCTTTCTTT.

The table lists this clonotype with many counts. The chain combines TRBV7-2 with TRBJ2-3, with 7 bases fitting TRBD2. This CDR3 is built from 13 residues. With 3 bases clipped from V and 9 bases from J, the junction kept 6 bases outside the gene matches. Germline values: CDR1 SGHTA, CDR2 FQGNSA. CDR3 in DNA: TGTGCCAGCAGCTTCTCGGGGGGAGACACGCAGTATTTT. Residues: CASSFSGGDTQYF.

This clonotype was found many times. The chain combines TRBV11-2 with TRBJ2-1; no firm D call. CDR3 length: 14 amino acids. The V gene lost 5 bases and the J gene lost 1 base, with 9 bases spanning the gap. CDR1 is SGHAT, CDR2 FQNNGV, per germline. CDR3 residues: CASSLVGSYNEQFF. In DNA form, the CDR3 reads TGTGCCAGCAGCCTGGTGGGTTCCTACAATGAGCAGTTCTTC.

The chain joins TRBV10-2 to TRBJ2-7, with D possibly matching TRBD2 (6 bases). The germline V gene has CDR1 WSHSY and CDR2 SAAADI. The CDR3 consists of 14 residues. The V and J ends lost 8 bases and 0 bases respectively, with 14 bases between them. The CDR3 here is CASSRVGGSYEQYF. The CDR3 DNA reads TGCGCCAGCTCTCGGGTGGGGGGCTCCTACGAGCAGTACTTC.

Only a few counts were recorded for this clonotype. V usage is TRBV14 and J usage is TRBJ2-1; 9 bases are a match to TRBD2. Germline V lookup: CDR1 SGHDN, CDR2 FVKESK. CDR3 length: 15 residues. J gave up 8 bases and V 2 bases, and 7 bases lay outside the gene matches. The CDR3 here is CASSQPAGGFDEQFF. Written as DNA, the CDR3 is TGTGCCAGCAGCCAACCAGCGGGAGGTTTCGATGAGCAGTTCTTC. Using reference TRBV14 and TRBJ2-1 for the parts outside the CDR3, the full variable domain is EAGVTQFPSHSVIEKGQTVTLRCDPISGHDNLYWYRRVMGKEIKFLLHFVKESKQDESGMPNNRFLAERTGGTYSTLKVQPAELEDSGVYFCASSQPAGGFDEQFFGPGTRLTVL.